This T cell receptor (beta chain) came from a study of human T cells and chemical hapten exposure. Study-wide context: Diphenylcyclopropenone doses were given weekly to the scalps of patients across the roughly 22-week study. Alopecia areata, totalis or universalis affected patients who were mostly female.

Study-level points and caveats: There was no change with DPC sensitization in TCRs above 1 in 1000 frequency.

TCRdb used MiXCR to reprocess the RACE reads, holding one entry per CDR3 protein. This table has 35,000 to 45,000 distinct CDR3 sequences, 8.9% appearing once. Regarding time point: patch test 2, 6 weeks after DPC sensitization. Noted treatment: therapeutic diphenylcyclopropenone sensitization with weekly scalp DPC. Unfractionated whole blood yielded the extracted total RNA. This clonotype was found a few times. Its antigen is unknown. This sequence was found in a woman aged 40 to 55 with alopecia areata. Some clones in this sample may be carry-over from other donors' samples. This specimen consisted of whole blood, obtained in connection with sensitization to the hapten diphenylcyclopropenone (DPC).

The CDR3 bases are TGCGCCAGCAGTCCGGGGCCGGGGCAGCCCCAGCATTTT. It encodes CASSPGPGQPQHF. The genes are TRBV5-1 and TRBJ1-5; possible D gene TRBD1, 5 bases. With 5 bases removed from V and 7 bases from J, the gap between germline ends came to 13 bases. The CDR3 length is 13 residues. The V gene's germline CDR1 is SGHRS and CDR2 YFSETQ.